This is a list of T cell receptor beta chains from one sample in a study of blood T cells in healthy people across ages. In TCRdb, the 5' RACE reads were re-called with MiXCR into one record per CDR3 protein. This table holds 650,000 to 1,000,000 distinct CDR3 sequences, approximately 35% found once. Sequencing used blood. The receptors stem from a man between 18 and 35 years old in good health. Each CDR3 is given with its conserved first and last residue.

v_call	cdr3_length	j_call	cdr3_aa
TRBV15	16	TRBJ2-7	CATSREGGVVTYEQYF
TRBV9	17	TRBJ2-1	CASSARLAQFTYNEQFF
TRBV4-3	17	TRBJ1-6	CASSQEGGFSYNSPLHF
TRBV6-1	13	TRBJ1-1	CASSETANTEAFF
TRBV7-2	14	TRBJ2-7	CASSSGSPLGEQYF
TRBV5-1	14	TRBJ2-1	CASNPGQQYNEQFF
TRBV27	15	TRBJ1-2	CASKYTSGAPYGYTF
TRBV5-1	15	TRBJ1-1	CASSPDSPPPTEAFF
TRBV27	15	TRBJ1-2	CASSLRGQGGYGYAF
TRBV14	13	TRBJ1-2	CASSQDLTDGYTF
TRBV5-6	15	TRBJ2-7	CASSLDRGRNNEQYF
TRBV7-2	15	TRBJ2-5	CASSLTGRSRETQYF
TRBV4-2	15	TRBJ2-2	CASSQADRATGELFF
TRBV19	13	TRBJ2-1	CASGLSSYNEQFF
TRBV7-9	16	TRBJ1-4	CASSLTGDSANEKLFF
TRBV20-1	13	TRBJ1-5	CSASGIGYQPQHF
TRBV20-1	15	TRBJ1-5	CSAREASGEDQPQHF
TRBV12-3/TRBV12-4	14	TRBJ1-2	CASSLGGSVDGYTF
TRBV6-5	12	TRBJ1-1	CASSHSGTEALF